A selection of T cell receptor beta chains follows, all from one sample in a study of T cell responses to AZD1222 COVID-19 vaccine. The protocol was immunoSEQ multiplex PCR, while the TCRdb copy is restricted to in-frame clones and leaves out a portion. The sample lists about 120,000 clones, approximately 90% seen once, with about 7.8% in the top ten. The source was peripheral blood, collected on day 0 of AZD1222 vaccination. The receptors were sampled from an adult in good health. Each CDR3 is given with its conserved first and last residue. A D gene is named only where the DNA matches it firmly.

d_call: TRBD1; v_call: TRBV12-3/TRBV12-4; cdr3_aa: CASSRTGDGYTF
d_call: .; v_call: TRBV28; cdr3_aa: CASSLWSVVGVAGAFF
d_call: TRBD1; v_call: TRBV25-1; cdr3_aa: CASTITGENTEAFF
d_call: TRBD2; v_call: TRBV24-1; cdr3_aa: CATRGGANTGELFF
d_call: .; v_call: TRBV7-8; cdr3_aa: CASSLVGTYTEAFF
d_call: .; v_call: TRBV6-1; cdr3_aa: CASSGDSETGPWETQYF
d_call: TRBD1; v_call: TRBV5-1; cdr3_aa: CASSLDPGQGASVYGYTF
d_call: .; v_call: TRBV3-1/TRBV3-2; cdr3_aa: CASSQTNTEAFF
d_call: .; v_call: TRBV4-1; cdr3_aa: CASSRNEGGRPNPRNEQFF
d_call: .; v_call: TRBV11-2; cdr3_aa: CASSLDWQVETQYF
d_call: TRBD2; v_call: TRBV5-1; cdr3_aa: CASSSRTGTSGKGSNWNEQFF
d_call: TRBD1; v_call: TRBV5-4; cdr3_aa: CASSSRQGSGNTIYF
d_call: .; v_call: TRBV25-1; cdr3_aa: CASSDPSPAGPDTQYF
d_call: .; v_call: TRBV30; cdr3_aa: CAWSDQRASGRGNQPQHF
d_call: TRBD2; v_call: TRBV3-1/TRBV3-2; cdr3_aa: CASSQGGTGRANGELFF
d_call: .; v_call: TRBV11-3; cdr3_aa: CASTGRANTGELFF
d_call: TRBD2; v_call: TRBV10-3; cdr3_aa: CAISDPRLADNEQFF
d_call: TRBD1; v_call: TRBV19; cdr3_aa: CASSTGTAANNSPLHF
d_call: TRBD1; v_call: TRBV7-3; cdr3_aa: CASSSQGGRAFF
d_call: TRBD1; v_call: TRBV19; cdr3_aa: CASSNIPGQGGEAFF
d_call: .; v_call: TRBV5-5; cdr3_aa: CASGADTQYF
d_call: .; v_call: TRBV5-6; cdr3_aa: CASSSRTSNQPQHF
d_call: .; v_call: TRBV11-1; cdr3_aa: CASSHSGNEQFF
d_call: TRBD1; v_call: TRBV3-1/TRBV3-2; cdr3_aa: CASSPRQGRASPLHF
d_call: .; v_call: TRBV27; cdr3_aa: CASQGQWTGELFF
d_call: .; v_call: TRBV7-9; cdr3_aa: CASSLAYTSYEQYF
d_call: .; v_call: TRBV6-5; cdr3_aa: CARPRESHSYEQYF
d_call: TRBD1; v_call: TRBV18; cdr3_aa: CASSPTGEIQPQHF
d_call: .; v_call: TRBV4-3; cdr3_aa: CASSQDKMNTEAFF
d_call: TRBD2; v_call: TRBV11-2; cdr3_aa: CASTMQTSGRFNTGELFF
d_call: .; v_call: TRBV5-1; cdr3_aa: CASSQTLTGAENTIYF
d_call: TRBD2; v_call: TRBV3-1/TRBV3-2; cdr3_aa: CASRGGTRAGELFF
d_call: .; v_call: TRBV5-6; cdr3_aa: CASSRDPRGYTEAFF
d_call: .; v_call: TRBV6-5; cdr3_aa: CASTGQPSNTIYF
d_call: TRBD1; v_call: TRBV2; cdr3_aa: CASSEGTESYEQYF
d_call: .; v_call: TRBV5-1; cdr3_aa: CASSQRLARNYEQYF
d_call: .; v_call: TRBV5-1; cdr3_aa: CASSLVGGNEQFF
d_call: TRBD1; v_call: TRBV28; cdr3_aa: CASRARGQGFHEQYF
d_call: TRBD2; v_call: TRBV28; cdr3_aa: CASSLGGRPYEQYF
d_call: .; v_call: TRBV4-1; cdr3_aa: CASSQGWGRNEKLFF
d_call: TRBD1; v_call: TRBV28; cdr3_aa: CASSSGAGQHLYGYTF
d_call: .; v_call: TRBV29-1; cdr3_aa: CSVETRMGSDTQYF
d_call: .; v_call: TRBV20-1; cdr3_aa: CSASLGTPPDTQYF
d_call: TRBD1; v_call: TRBV19; cdr3_aa: CASRDRGTDTQYF
d_call: .; v_call: TRBV7-2; cdr3_aa: CASSWTIVRNTGELFF
d_call: .; v_call: TRBV28; cdr3_aa: CASRPFQWLLMSSYEQYF
d_call: TRBD1; v_call: TRBV11-2; cdr3_aa: CASSPLSGGADTQYF
d_call: TRBD2; v_call: TRBV5-1; cdr3_aa: CASSLGGGPGETQYF
d_call: .; v_call: TRBV29-1; cdr3_aa: CSVEALGTQYF
d_call: .; v_call: TRBV24-1; cdr3_aa: CATSDGDSNYGYTF
d_call: .; v_call: TRBV30; cdr3_aa: CAWSGADTQYF
d_call: TRBD2; v_call: TRBV5-1; cdr3_aa: CASSSGFLAGGSEQYF
d_call: .; v_call: TRBV28; cdr3_aa: CASILGQGHGETQYF